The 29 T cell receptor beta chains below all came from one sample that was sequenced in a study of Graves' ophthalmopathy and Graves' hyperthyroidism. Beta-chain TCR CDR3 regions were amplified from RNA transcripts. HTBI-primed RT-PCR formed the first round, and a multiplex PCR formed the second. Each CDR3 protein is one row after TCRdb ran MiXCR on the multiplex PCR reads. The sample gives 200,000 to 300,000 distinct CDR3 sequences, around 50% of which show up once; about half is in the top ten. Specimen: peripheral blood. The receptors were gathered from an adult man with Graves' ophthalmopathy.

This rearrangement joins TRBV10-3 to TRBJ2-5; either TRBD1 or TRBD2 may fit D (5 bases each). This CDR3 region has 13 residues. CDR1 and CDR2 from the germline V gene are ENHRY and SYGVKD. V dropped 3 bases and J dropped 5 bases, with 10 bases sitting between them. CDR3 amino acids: CAISEEGPETQYF. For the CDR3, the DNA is TGTGCCATCAGTGAAGAGGGGCCGGAGACCCAGTACTTC.

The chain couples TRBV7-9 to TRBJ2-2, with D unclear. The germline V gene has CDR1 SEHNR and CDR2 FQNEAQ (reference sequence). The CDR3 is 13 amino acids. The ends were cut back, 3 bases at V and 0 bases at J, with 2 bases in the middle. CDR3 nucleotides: TGTGCCAGCAGCTTGCCGAACACCGGGGAGCTGTTTTTT. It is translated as CASSLPNTGELFF.

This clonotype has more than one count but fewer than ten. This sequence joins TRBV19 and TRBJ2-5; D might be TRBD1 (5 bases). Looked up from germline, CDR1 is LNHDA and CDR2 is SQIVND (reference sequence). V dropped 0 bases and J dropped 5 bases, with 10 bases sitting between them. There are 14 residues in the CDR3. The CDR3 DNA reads TGTGCCAGTAGTATAGATCTGGGGCGCGAGACCCAGTACTTC. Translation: CASSIDLGRETQYF.

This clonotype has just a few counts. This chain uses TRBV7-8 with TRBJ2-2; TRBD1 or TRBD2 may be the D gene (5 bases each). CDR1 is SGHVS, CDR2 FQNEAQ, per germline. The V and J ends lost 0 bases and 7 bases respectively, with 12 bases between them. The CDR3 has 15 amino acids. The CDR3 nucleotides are TGTGCCAGCAGCTTAGCCGCGAGGGGTGGCGGGGAGCTGTTTTTT. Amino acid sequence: CASSLAARGGGELFF.

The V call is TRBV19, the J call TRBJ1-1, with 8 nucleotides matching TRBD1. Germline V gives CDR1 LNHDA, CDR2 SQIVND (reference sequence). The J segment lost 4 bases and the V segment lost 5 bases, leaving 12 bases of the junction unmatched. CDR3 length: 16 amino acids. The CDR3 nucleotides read TGTGCCAGTAGTGCTTACCCCGGACAGGGTGGCACTGAAGCTTTCTTT. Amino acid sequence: CASSAYPGQGGTEAFF.

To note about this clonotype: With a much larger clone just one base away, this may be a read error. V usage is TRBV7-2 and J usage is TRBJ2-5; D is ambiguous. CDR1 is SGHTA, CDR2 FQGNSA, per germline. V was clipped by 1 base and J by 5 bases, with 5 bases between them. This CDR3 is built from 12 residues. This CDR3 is CASSLVWETQYF. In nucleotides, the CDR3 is TGTGCCAGCAGCTTAGTGTGGGAGACCCAGTACTTC.

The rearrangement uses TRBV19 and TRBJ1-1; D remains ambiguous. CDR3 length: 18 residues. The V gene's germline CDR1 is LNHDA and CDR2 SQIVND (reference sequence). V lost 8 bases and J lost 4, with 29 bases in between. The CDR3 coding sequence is TGTGCCAGTCAATCAGTAGATAAAGTTTGGCTCGGTCGCACTGAAGCTTTCTTT. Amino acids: CASQSVDKVWLGRTEAFF.

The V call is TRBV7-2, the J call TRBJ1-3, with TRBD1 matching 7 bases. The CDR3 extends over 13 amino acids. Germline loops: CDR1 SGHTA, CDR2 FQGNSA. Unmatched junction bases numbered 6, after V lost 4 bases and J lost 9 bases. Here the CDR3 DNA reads TGTGCCAGCAGCTCCTCGACAGGGAGCACCATATATTTT. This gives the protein CASSSSTGSTIYF.

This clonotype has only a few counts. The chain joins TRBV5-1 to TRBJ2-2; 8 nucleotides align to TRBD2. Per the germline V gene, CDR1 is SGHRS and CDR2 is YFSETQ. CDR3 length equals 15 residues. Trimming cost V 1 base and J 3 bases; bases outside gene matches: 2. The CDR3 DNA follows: TGCGCCAGCAGCTTGACTAGCGGTCACACCGGGGAGCTGTTTTTT. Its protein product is CASSLTSGHTGELFF. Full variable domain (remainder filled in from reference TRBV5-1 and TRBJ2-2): KAGVTQTPRYLIKTRGQQVTLSCSPISGHRSVSWYQQTPGQGLQFLFEYFSETQRNKGNFPGRFSGRQFSNSRSEMNVSTLELGDSALYLCASSLTSGHTGELFFGEGSRLTVL.

The CDR3 DNA reads as TGTGCCAGCAGCTTGTACAGGGGAGCTCAGCCCCAGCATTTT. Translated: CASSLYRGAQPQHF. The genes are TRBV5-4 and TRBJ1-5; 7 nucleotides line up with TRBD1. Looked up from germline, CDR1 is SGHNT and CDR2 is YYREEE (reference sequence). J was trimmed by 6 bases and V by 1 base; bases with no gene match: 4. This CDR3 is built from 14 residues.

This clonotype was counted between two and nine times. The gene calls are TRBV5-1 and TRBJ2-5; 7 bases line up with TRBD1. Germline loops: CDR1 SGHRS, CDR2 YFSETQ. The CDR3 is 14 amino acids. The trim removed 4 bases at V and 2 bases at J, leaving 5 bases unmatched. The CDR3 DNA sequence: TGCGCCAGCAGCCCCGGGGACAGTCAAGAGACCCAGTACTTC. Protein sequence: CASSPGDSQETQYF.

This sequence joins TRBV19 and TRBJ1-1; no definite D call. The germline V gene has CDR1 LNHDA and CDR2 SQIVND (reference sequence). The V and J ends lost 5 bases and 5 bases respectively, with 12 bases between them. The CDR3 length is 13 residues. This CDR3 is CASSSDKGTEAFF. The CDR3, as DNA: TGTGCCAGTAGTTCCGACAAAGGGACTGAAGCTTTCTTT.

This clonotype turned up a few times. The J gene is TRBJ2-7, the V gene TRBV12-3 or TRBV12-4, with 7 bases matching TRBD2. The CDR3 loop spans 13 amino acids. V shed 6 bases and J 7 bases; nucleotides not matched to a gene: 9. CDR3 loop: CASSVGGREEQYF. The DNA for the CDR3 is TGTGCCAGCAGCGTTGGGGGGAGGGAAGAGCAGTACTTC.

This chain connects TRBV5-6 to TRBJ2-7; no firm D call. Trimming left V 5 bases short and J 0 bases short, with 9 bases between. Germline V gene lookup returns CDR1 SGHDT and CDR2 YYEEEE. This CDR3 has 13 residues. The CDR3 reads CASSDLTSYEQYF. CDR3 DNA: TGTGCCAGCAGTGACCTGACCTCCTACGAGCAGTACTTC.

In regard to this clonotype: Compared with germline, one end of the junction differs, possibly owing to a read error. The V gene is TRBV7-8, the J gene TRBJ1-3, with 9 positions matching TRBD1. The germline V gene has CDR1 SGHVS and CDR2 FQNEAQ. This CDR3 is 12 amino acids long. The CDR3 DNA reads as TGTGCCAGCAGCCTAGGGACAGGGACATTGGATTTT. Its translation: CASSLGTGTLDF.

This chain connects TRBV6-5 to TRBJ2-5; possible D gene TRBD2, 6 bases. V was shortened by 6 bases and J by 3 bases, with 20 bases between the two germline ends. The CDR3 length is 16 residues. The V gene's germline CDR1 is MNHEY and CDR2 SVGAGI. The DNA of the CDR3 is TGTGCCAGCAGCGGTAGACTGGCTGCGGGGAAAGAGACCCAGTACTTC. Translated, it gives CASSGRLAAGKETQYF.

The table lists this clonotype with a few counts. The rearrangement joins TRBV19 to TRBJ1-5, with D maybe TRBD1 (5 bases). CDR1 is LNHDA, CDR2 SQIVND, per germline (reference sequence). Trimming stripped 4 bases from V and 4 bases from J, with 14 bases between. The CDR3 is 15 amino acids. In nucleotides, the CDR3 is TGTGCCAGTAGTAAAGGGATCGGGGGGAATCAGCCCCAGCATTTT. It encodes CASSKGIGGNQPQHF.

The CDR3 region is CASSPNQGGYEQYF. In DNA form, the CDR3 reads TGTGCCAGCAGCCCAAATCAGGGAGGCTACGAGCAGTACTTC. The chain combines TRBV7-9 with TRBJ2-7, with D possibly TRBD2 on 6 matching bases. CDR1 is SEHNR, CDR2 FQNEAQ, per germline (reference sequence). V was trimmed by 5 bases and J by 3 bases, leaving 14 bases between them. The CDR3 runs 14 residues.

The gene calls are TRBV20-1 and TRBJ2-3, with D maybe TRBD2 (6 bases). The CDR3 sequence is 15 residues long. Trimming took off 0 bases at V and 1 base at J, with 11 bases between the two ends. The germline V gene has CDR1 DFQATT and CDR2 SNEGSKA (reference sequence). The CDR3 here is CSARDLPSGTDTQYF. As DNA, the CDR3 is TGCAGTGCTAGAGATCTGCCTAGCGGCACAGATACGCAGTATTTT.

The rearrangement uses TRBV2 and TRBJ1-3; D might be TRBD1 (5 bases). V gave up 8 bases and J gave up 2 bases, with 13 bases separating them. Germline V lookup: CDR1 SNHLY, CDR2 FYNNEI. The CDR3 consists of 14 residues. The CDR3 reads CASSPQEAGNTIYF. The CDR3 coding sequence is TGTGCCAGCTCACCACAGGAAGCTGGAAACACCATATATTTT.

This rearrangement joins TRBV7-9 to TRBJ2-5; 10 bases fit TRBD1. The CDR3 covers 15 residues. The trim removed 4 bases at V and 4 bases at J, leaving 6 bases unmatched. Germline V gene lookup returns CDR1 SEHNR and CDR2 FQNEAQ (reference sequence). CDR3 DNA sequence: TGTGCCAGCAGCTATCGGACAGGGGGGAGAGAGACCCAGTACTTC. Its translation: CASSYRTGGRETQYF.

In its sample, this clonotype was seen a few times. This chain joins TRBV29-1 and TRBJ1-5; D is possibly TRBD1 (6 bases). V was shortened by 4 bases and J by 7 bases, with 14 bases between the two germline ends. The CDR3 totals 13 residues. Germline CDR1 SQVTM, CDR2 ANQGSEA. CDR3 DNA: TGCAGCGTTGCCATTGGGGGCGAACAGCCCCAGCATTTT. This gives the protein CSVAIGGEQPQHF.

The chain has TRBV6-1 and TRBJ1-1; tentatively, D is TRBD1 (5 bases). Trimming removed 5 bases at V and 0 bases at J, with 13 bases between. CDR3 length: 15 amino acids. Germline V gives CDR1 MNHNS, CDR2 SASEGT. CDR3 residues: CASSSQGAMNTEAFF. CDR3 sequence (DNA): TGTGCCAGCAGTTCGCAGGGAGCTATGAACACTGAAGCTTTCTTT.

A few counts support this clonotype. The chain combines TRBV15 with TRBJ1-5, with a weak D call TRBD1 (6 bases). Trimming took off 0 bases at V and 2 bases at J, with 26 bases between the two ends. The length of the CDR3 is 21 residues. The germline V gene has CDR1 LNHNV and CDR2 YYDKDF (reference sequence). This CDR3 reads CATSRDRGRGHLVSGNQPQHF. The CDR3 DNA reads TGTGCCACCAGCAGAGATCGAGGCAGGGGTCATTTGGTATCTGGCAATCAGCCCCAGCATTTT.

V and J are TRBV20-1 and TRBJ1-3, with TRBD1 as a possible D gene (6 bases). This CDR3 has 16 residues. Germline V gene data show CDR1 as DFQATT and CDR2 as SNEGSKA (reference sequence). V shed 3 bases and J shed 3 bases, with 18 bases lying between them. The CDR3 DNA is TGCAGTGCTAGCGACCTCGGACAGACTATTGGAAACACCATATATTTT. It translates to CSASDLGQTIGNTIYF.

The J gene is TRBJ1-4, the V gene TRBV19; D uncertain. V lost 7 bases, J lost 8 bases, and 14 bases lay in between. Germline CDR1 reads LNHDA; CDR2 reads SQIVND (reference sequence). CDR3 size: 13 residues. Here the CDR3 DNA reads TGTGCCAGTACCGGGCCCCAAGGGGAAAAACTGTTTTTT. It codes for CASTGPQGEKLFF.

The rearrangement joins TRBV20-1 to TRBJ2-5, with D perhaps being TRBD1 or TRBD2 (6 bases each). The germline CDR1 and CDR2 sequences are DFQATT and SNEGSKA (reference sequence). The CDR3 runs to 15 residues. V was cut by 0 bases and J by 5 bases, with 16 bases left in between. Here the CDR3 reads CSAREGGSGRETQYF. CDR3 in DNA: TGCAGTGCTAGAGAAGGGGGTAGCGGACGGGAGACCCAGTACTTC.

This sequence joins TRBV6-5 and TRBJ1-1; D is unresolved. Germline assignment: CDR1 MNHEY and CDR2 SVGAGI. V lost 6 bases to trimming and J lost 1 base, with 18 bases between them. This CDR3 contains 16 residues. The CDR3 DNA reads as TGTGCCAGCAGCCCTATAGCAATTCTCGGGAACACTGAAGCTTTCTTT. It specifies CASSPIAILGNTEAFF.

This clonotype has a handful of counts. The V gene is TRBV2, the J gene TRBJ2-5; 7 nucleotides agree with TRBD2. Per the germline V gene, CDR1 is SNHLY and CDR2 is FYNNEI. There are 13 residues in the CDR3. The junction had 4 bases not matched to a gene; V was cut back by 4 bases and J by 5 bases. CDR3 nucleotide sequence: TGTGCCAGCAGTGCTACTAGCGTGGAGACCCAGTACTTC. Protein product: CASSATSVETQYF.